This T cell receptor beta chain comes out of a study of control samples from healthy donors and cancer patients (dated by TCRdb to the early 2020s). The germline V end is reduced by 6 bases and the J end by 7 bases; junction bases left unmatched: 5. Measured from the cysteine to the phenylalanine, the CDR3 is 12 residues long. Only the CDR3 DNA is retained, 36 bases long and in frame from the first base. CDR1 MDHEN and CDR2 SYDVKM were looked up in the germline V gene. Library preparation employed the immunoSEQ multiplex PCR assay. The table was pulled from immuneACCESS by TCRdb, which kept in-frame rearrangements only. Such tables lose some clones; where checked, under half of the loss comes from unresolved V genes, and the rest has no known cause. This sample has around 170,000 clones in its table, and around 90% of those were observed once. 1.4% of the sample is in the top ten clones. As concerns this clone: Its antigen is not yet known. Nothing much larger sits one base from this clone, and base qualities are not available. Other DNA sequences in the sample encode the same CDR3.

Sequencing was done on a sample of blood. The rearranged chain carries TRBV28 and TRBJ1-2, with 7 middle bases fitting TRBD1. The clonotype comes from a woman in her forties or fifties in good health. This receptor has the CDR3 CASRPGGRGYTF. In nucleotide form, the sequence is TGTGCCAGCAGACCAGGGGGACGTGGCTACACCTTC.